The 12 T cell receptor beta chains given below trace back to one sample, sequenced in a study of cytomegalovirus exposure and HLA in healthy donors. The table came from immunoSEQ multiplex PCR; TCRdb's copy has only in-frame clones and leaves some out. Here the sample spans approximately 300,000 clones, 86% being singletons. Sequencing was performed on PBMCs. Receptors were obtained from a woman between 18 and 29 years old in good health and CMV-seronegative.

The V call is TRBV5-8, the J call TRBJ2-7; 8 bases line up with TRBD2. The CDR3 covers 14 residues. Per germline, CDR1 SGHTS and CDR2 YDEGEE. With V trimmed by 7 bases and J by 1 base, 7 bases remained unmatched. CDR3: CASGPREVSYEQYF. The CDR3 nucleotides are TGTGCCAGCGGGCCGCGGGAGGTTTCCTACGAGCAGTACTTC.

The chain combines TRBV4-2 with TRBJ2-7, with TRBD2 matching over 7 bases. V shed 4 bases, J shed 2 bases, and the junction held 8 bases outside the gene matches. The CDR3 has 15 residues. Germline CDR1 LGHNA, CDR2 YNFKEQ. CDR3: CASSLQASGAYEQYF. The CDR3 region has the DNA TGTGCCAGCAGCCTCCAGGCTAGCGGAGCCTACGAGCAGTACTTC.

The chain has TRBV16 and TRBJ2-1; the match to TRBD2 covers 10 bases. In germline, CDR1 is KGHSY, CDR2 FQNENV. The CDR3 is made up of 15 amino acids. J was trimmed by 8 bases and V by 2 bases; bases with no gene match: 6. The CDR3 region is CASSQNLAGAYEQFF. Written as DNA, the CDR3 is TGTGCCAGCAGCCAAAACCTAGCGGGAGCGTATGAGCAGTTCTTC.

This clone was counted only a few times. Written as DNA, the CDR3 is TGTGCCAGCAGCTTAATCGGCGTTAGGGCGGGAGGGTTCTTC. This gives the protein CASSLIGVRAGGFF. The gene calls are TRBV7-2 and TRBJ2-1; 8 nucleotides agree with TRBD2. The CDR3 sequence is 14 residues long. V lost 2 bases and J lost 15; bases outside the gene matches: 12. The germline CDR1 and CDR2 sequences are SGHTA and FQGNSA.

The genes are TRBV6-1 and TRBJ2-1; D remains unclear. V was trimmed by 1 base and J by 6 bases, leaving 7 bases between them. This CDR3 comprises 13 residues. Germline CDR1 and CDR2: MNHNS and SASEGT. This CDR3 reads CASSEEPLNEQFF. The DNA for the CDR3 is TGTGCCAGCAGTGAAGAACCACTCAATGAGCAGTTCTTC.

V is TRBV28 and J is TRBJ2-7; 10 nucleotides match TRBD2. The CDR3 is 16 residues long. Per the germline V gene, CDR1 is MDHEN and CDR2 is SYDVKM. J was trimmed by 7 bases and V by 5 bases; bases with no gene match: 14. The CDR3 loop is CASSQIAGGPVGEQYF. The CDR3 region has the DNA TGTGCCAGCAGTCAGATAGCGGGAGGCCCGGTAGGGGAGCAGTACTTC. Filled out from reference TRBV28 and TRBJ2-7, the complete variable domain reads DVKVTQSSRYLVKRTGEKVFLECVQDMDHENMFWYRQDPGLGLRLIYFSYDVKMKEKGDIPEGYSVSREKKERFSLILESASTNQTSMYLCASSQIAGGPVGEQYFGPGTRLTVT.

The chain couples TRBV5-6 to TRBJ2-1; D is possibly TRBD2 (7 bases). Trimming removed 4 bases at V and 5 bases at J, with 16 bases between. CDR3 length: 15 amino acids. Germline values: CDR1 SGHDT, CDR2 YYEEEE. CDR3 sequence: CASSPGGWGHNEQFF. The CDR3 DNA reads as TGTGCCAGCAGCCCCGGGGGGTGGGGGCACAATGAGCAGTTCTTC.

The chain uses TRBV9 and TRBJ2-3, with TRBD2 identical over 7 bases. Trimming cost V 1 base and J 4 bases; bases outside gene matches: 6. The length of the CDR3 is 15 residues. CDR1 SGDLS and CDR2 YYNGEE come from the germline V gene. This CDR3 is CASSVWGGEADTQYF. The CDR3 DNA is TGTGCCAGCAGCGTATGGGGGGGAGAGGCAGATACGCAGTATTTT.

This clone is a singleton in its sample. The chain couples TRBV27 to TRBJ1-1, with 7 bases that match TRBD1. The ends lost 0 bases at V and 5 bases at J; junction bases unmatched: 6. CDR3 size: 15 residues. Germline CDR1 MNHEY, CDR2 SMNVEV (reference sequence). The CDR3 loop reads CASSLSGTVGTEAFF. CDR3 DNA sequence: TGTGCCAGCAGTTTATCCGGGACAGTGGGGACTGAAGCTTTCTTT.

The chain combines TRBV30 with TRBJ2-2; 8 nucleotides match TRBD1. Germline values: CDR1 GTSNPN, CDR2 SVGIG (reference sequence). The CDR3 length is 13 residues. The J segment lost 1 base and the V segment lost 7 bases, leaving 2 bases of the junction unmatched. CDR3 nucleotide sequence: TGTGCCTCCGGGACAGGGAACACCGGGGAGCTGTTTTTT. Translated, it gives CASGTGNTGELFF. Combining the CDR3 with reference TRBV30 and TRBJ2-2 gives the whole variable domain SQTIHQWPATLVQPVGSPLSLECTVEGTSNPNLYWYRQAAGRGLQLLFYSVGIGQISSEVPQNLSASRPQDRQFILSSKKLLLSDSGFYLCASGTGNTGELFFGEGSRLTVL.

This chain uses TRBV5-1 with TRBJ2-2, with D maybe TRBD2 (5 bases). The CDR3 runs 15 residues. Germline CDR1 is SGHRS and CDR2 is YFSETQ. V was shortened by 3 bases and J by 0 bases, with 9 bases between the two germline ends. The CDR3 DNA follows: TGCGCCAGCAGCTCTCCCGGGACGAACACCGGGGAGCTGTTTTTT. This encodes CASSSPGTNTGELFF.

This clone was seen more than once but under ten times. The chain is built from TRBV4-2 and TRBJ2-5; 9 bases fit TRBD1. Trimming took 6 bases from V and 0 from J; bases not matched to a gene: 8. The CDR3 extends over 16 amino acids. The germline CDR1 and CDR2 sequences are LGHNA and YNFKEQ. The CDR3 nucleotides are TGTGCCAGCAGACCGGGACAGGGAGCGTACCAAGAGACCCAGTACTTC. Its translation: CASRPGQGAYQETQYF.